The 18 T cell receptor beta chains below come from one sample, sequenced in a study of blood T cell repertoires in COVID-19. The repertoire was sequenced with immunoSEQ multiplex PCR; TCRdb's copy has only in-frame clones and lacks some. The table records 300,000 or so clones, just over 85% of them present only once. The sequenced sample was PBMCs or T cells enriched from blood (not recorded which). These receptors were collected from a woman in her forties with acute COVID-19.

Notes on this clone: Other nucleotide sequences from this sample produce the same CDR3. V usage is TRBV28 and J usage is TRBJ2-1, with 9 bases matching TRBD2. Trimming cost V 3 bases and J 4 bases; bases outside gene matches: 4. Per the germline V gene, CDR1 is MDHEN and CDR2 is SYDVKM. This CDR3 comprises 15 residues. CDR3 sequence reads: CASSLGLAGYNEQFF. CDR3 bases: TGTGCCAGCAGTTTGGGGCTAGCGGGATACAATGAGCAGTTCTTC. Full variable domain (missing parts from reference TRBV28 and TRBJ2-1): DVKVTQSSRYLVKRTGEKVFLECVQDMDHENMFWYRQDPGLGLRLIYFSYDVKMKEKGDIPEGYSVSREKKERFSLILESASTNQTSMYLCASSLGLAGYNEQFFGPGTRLTVL.

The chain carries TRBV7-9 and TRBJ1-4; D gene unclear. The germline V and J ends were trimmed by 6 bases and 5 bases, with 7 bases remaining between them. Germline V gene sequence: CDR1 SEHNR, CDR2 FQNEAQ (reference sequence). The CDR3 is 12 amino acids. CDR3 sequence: CASSQRNEKLFF. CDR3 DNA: TGTGCCAGCAGTCAACGGAATGAAAAACTGTTTTTT.

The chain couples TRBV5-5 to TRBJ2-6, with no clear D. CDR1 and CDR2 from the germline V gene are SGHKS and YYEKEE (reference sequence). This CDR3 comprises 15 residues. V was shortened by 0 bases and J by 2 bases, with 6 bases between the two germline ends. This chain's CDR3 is CASSLVGAGANVLTF. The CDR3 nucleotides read TGTGCCAGCAGCTTGGTTGGAGCTGGGGCCAACGTCCTGACTTTC.

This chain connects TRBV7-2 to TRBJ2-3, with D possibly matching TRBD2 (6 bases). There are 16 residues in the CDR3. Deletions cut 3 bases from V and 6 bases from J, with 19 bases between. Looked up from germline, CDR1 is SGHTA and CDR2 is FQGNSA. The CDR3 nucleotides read TGTGCCAGCAGCTTTGCCGGGGGAGGACTTTCTGATACGCAGTATTTT. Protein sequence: CASSFAGGGLSDTQYF.

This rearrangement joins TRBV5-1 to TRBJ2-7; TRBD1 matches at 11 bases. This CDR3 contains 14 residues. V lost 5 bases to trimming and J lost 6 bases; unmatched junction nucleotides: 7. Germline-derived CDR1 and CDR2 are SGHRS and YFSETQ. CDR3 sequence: CASSSGQGAGEQYF. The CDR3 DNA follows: TGCGCCAGCAGTTCCGGACAGGGGGCGGGCGAGCAGTACTTC.

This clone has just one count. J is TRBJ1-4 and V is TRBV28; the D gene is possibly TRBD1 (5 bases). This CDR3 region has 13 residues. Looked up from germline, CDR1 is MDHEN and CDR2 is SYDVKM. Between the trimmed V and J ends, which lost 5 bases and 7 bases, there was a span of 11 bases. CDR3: CASSGGLGEKLFF. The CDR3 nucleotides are TGTGCCAGCAGTGGGGGGTTGGGTGAAAAACTGTTTTTT.

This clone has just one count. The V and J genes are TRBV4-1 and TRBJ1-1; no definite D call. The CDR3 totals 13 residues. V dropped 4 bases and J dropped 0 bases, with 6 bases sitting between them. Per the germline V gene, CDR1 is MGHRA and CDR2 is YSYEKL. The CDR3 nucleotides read TGCGCCAGCAGCCGGGAGATGAACACTGAAGCTTTCTTT. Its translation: CASSREMNTEAFF.

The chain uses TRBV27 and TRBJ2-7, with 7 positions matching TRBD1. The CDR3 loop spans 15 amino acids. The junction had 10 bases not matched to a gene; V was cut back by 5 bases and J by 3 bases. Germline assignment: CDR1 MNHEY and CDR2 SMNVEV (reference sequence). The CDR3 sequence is CASSPRQGYNYEQYF. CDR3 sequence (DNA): TGTGCCAGCAGTCCACGACAGGGATACAACTACGAGCAGTACTTC.

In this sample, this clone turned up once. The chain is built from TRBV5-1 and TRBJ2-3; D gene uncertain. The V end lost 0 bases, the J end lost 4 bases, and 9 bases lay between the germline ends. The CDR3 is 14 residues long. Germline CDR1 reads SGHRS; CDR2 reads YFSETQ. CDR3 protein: CASSLGGAADTQYF. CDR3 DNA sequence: TGCGCCAGCAGCTTGGGAGGTGCCGCAGATACGCAGTATTTT.

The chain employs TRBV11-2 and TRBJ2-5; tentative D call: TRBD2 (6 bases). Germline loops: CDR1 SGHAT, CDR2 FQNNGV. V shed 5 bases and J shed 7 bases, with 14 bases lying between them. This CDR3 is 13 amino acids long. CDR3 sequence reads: CASSLGTPRTQYF. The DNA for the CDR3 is TGTGCCAGCAGCCTCGGGACTCCCCGGACCCAGTACTTC.

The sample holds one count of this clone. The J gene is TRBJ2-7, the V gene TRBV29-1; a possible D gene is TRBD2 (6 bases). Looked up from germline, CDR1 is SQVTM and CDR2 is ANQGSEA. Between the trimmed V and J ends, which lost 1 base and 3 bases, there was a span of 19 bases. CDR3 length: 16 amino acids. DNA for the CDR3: TGCAGCGTTGAAGGGGTTAGTGGGGAGGAGGTCTACGAGCAGTACTTC. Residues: CSVEGVSGEEVYEQYF.

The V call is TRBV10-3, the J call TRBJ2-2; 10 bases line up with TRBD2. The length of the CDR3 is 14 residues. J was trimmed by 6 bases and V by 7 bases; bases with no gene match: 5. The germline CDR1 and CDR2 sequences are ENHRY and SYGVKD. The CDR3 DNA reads TGTGCCATCACGGCTAGCGGGGGTGCCGGGGAGCTGTTTTTT. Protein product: CAITASGGAGELFF.

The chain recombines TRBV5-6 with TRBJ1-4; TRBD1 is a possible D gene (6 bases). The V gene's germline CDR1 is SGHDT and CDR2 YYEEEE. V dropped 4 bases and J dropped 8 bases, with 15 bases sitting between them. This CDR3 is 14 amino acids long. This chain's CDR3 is CASSADRFREKLFF. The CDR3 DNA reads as TGTGCCAGCAGCGCCGACAGGTTTAGGGAAAAACTGTTTTTT. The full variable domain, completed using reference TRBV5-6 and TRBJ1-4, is DAGVTQSPTHLIKTRGQQVTLRCSPKSGHDTVSWYQQALGQGPQFIFQYYEEEERQRGNFPDRFSGHQFPNYSSELNVNALLLGDSALYLCASSADRFREKLFFGSGTQLSVL.

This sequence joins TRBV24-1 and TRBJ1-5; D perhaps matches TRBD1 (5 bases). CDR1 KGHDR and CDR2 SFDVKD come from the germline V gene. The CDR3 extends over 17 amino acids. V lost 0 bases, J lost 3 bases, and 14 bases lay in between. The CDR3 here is CATSDLGRQGPNQPQHF. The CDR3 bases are TGTGCCACCAGTGATTTGGGTAGGCAGGGCCCCAATCAGCCCCAGCATTTT.

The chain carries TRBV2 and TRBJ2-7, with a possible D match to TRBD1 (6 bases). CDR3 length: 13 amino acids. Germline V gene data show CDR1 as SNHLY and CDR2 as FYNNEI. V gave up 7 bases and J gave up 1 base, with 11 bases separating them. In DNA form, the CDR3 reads TGTGCCAGCAAAGGACAGAAGTCCTACGAGCAGTACTTC. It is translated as CASKGQKSYEQYF.

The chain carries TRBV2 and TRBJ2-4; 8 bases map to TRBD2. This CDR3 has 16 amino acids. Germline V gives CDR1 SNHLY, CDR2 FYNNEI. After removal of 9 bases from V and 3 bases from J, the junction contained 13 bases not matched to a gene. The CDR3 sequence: CASQISGAPFKNIQYF. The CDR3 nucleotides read TGTGCCAGTCAGATTAGCGGGGCCCCATTCAAAAACATTCAGTACTTC.

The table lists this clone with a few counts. For the CDR3, the DNA is TGTGCCAGTAGAATCATTTTCGGGACAGGGGGAACTGAAGCTTTCTTT. It is translated as CASRIIFGTGGTEAFF. The chain is built from TRBV19 and TRBJ1-1, with 11 bases aligning to TRBD1. The CDR3 runs 16 residues. Germline CDR1 LNHDA, CDR2 SQIVND (reference sequence). V lost 6 bases, J lost 5 bases, and 11 bases stayed unmatched.

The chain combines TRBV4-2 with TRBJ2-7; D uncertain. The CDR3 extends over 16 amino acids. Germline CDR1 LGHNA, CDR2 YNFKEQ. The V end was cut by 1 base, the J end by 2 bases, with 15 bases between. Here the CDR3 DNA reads TGTGCCAGCAGCCAAGCCTATCATCCAGGAACCTACGAGCAGTACTTC. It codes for CASSQAYHPGTYEQYF.